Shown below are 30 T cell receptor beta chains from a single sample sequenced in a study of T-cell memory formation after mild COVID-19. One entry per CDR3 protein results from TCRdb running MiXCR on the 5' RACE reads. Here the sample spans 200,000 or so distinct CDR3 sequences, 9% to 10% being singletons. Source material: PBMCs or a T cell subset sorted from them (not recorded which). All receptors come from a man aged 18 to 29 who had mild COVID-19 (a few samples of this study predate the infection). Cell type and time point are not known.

The CDR3 loop is CATSREEVLGAQETQYF. In DNA, the CDR3 is TGTGCCACCAGCAGAGAAGAGGTCCTCGGGGCACAAGAGACCCAGTACTTC. This chain joins TRBV15 and TRBJ2-5; the D gene could be TRBD1 or TRBD2 (5 bases each). V lost 0 bases to trimming and J lost 2 bases, with 16 bases between them. CDR1 LNHNV and CDR2 YYDKDF come from the germline V gene (reference sequence). The CDR3 contains 17 residues. The whole variable domain, remainder taken from reference TRBV15 and TRBJ2-5, is DAMVIQNPRYQVTQFGKPVTLSCSQTLNHNVMYWYQQKSSQAPKLLFHYYDKDFNNEADTPDNFQSRRPNTSFCFLDIRSPGLGDTAMYLCATSREEVLGAQETQYFGPGTRLLVL.

DNA for the CDR3: TGTGCCAGCAGGGGTAGCAATCAGCCCCAGCATTTT. Protein sequence: CASRGSNQPQHF. The V gene is TRBV2, the J gene TRBJ1-5; D uncertain. The ends were cut back, 6 bases at V and 0 bases at J, with 3 bases in the middle. The CDR3 has 12 residues. The germline V gene has CDR1 SNHLY and CDR2 FYNNEI. The variable domain in full, with the rest retrieved from reference TRBV2 and TRBJ1-5, is EPEVTQTPSHQVTQMGQEVILRCVPISNHLYFYWYRQILGQKVEFLVSFYNNEISEKSEIFDDQFSVERPDGSNFTLKIRSTKLEDSAMYFCASRGSNQPQHFGDGTRLSIL.

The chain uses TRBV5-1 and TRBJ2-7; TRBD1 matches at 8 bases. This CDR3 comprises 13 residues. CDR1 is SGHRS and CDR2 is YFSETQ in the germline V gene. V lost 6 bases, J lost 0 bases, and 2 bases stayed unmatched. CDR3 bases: TGCGCCAGCAAACAGGGGGACTCCTACGAGCAGTACGTC. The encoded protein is CASKQGDSYEQYV.

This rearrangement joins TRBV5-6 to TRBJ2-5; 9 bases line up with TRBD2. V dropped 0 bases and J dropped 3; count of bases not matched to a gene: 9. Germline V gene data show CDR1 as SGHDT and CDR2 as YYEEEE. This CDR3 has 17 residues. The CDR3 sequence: CASSLGPVAGAEETQYF. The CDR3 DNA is TGTGCCAGCAGCTTGGGGCCTGTAGCGGGGGCCGAAGAGACCCAGTACTTC.

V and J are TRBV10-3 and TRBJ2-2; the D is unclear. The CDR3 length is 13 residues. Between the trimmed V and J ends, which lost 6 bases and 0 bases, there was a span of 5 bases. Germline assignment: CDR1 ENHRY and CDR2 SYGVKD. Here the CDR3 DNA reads TGTGCCATCAGATCTGCGAACACCGGGGAGCTGTTTTTT. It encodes CAIRSANTGELFF.

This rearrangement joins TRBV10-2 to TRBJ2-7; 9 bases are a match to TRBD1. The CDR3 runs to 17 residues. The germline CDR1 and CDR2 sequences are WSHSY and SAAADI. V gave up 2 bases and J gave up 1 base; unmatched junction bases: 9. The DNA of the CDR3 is TGCGCCAGCAGTGAGGGACCGGACAGGGGACGATCCTACGAGCAGTACTTC. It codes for CASSEGPDRGRSYEQYF.

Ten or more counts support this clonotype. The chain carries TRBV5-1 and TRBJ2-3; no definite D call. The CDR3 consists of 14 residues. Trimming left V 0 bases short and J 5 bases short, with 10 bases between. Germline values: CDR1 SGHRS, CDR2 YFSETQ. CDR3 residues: CASSLGQSGDTQYF. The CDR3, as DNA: TGCGCCAGCAGCTTGGGGCAGAGTGGAGATACGCAGTATTTT.

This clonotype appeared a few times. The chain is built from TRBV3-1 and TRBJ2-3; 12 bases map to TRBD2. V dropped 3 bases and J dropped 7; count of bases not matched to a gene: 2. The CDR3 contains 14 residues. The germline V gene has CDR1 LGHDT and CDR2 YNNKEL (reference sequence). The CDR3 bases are TGTGCCAGCAGCCATACTAGCGGGGGGAATACGCAGTATTTT. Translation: CASSHTSGGNTQYF.

CDR3 in DNA: TGCGCCAGCAGCTTGGAGTCCCGGGGGGTTGGCACAGATACGCAGTATTTT. As protein: CASSLESRGVGTDTQYF. The J gene is TRBJ2-3, the V gene TRBV5-1; 7 bases map to TRBD2. This CDR3 region has 17 residues. V lost 0 bases and J lost 1; bases outside the gene matches: 8. CDR1 is SGHRS, CDR2 YFSETQ, per germline.

CDR3 in amino acids: CSARDGRTTSEQYF. The CDR3 coding sequence is TGCAGTGCTAGAGATGGTAGGACAACCTCCGAGCAGTACTTC. This rearrangement joins TRBV20-1 to TRBJ2-7; maybe TRBD1 (5 bases). The CDR3 runs 14 residues. Per the germline V gene, CDR1 is DFQATT and CDR2 is SNEGSKA (reference sequence). The V gene lost 0 bases and the J gene lost 6 bases, with 15 bases spanning the gap.

CDR3 sequence: CASSRGQNNEQFF. The CDR3 DNA sequence: TGTGCCAGCTCACGAGGTCAGAACAATGAGCAGTTCTTC. The rearrangement links TRBV18 to TRBJ2-1; D ambiguous. Germline-derived CDR1 and CDR2 are KGHSH and LQKENI. There are 13 residues in the CDR3. Trimming removed 4 bases from V and 5 bases from J, with 9 bases in between.

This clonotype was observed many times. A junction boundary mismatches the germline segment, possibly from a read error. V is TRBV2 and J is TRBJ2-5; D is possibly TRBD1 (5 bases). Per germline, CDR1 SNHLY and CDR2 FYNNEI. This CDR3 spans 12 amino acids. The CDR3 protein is CANSAGSETQYF. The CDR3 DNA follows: TGTGCCAACAGTGCAGGGTCCGAGACCCAGTACTTC.

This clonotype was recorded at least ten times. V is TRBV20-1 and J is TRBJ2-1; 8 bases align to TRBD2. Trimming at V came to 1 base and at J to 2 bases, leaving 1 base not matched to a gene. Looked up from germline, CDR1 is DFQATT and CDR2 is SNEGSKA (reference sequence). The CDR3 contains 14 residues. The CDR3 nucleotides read TGCAGTGCTAGAGTCGGGGGGGCCTACAATGAGCAGTTCTTC. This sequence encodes CSARVGGAYNEQFF.

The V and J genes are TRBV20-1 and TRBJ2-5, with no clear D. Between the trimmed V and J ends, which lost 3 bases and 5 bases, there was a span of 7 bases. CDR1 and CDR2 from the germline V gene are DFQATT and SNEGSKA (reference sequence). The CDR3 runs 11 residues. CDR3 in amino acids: CSASLTETQYF. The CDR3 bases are TGCAGTGCTAGCCTGACGGAGACCCAGTACTTC.

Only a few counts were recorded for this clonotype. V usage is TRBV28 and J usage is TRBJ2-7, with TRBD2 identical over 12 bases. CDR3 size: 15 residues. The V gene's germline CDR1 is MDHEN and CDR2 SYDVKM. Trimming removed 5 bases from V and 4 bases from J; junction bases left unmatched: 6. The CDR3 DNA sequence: TGTGCCAGCAGTCCCAGGACTAGCGGGGTATACGAGCAGTACGTC. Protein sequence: CASSPRTSGVYEQYV.

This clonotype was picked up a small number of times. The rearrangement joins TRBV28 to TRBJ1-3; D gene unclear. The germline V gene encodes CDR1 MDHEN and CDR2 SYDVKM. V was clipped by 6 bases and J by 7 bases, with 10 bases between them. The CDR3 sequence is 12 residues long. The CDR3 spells CASSLLRNTIYF. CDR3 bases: TGTGCCAGCAGCCTTCTCCGGAACACCATATATTTT.

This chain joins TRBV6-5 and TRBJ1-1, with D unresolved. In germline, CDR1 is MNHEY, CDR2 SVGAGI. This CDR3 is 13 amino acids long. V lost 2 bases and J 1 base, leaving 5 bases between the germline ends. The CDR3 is CASSYKGNTEAFF. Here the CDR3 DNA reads TGTGCCAGCAGTTACAAGGGGAACACTGAAGCTTTCTTT.

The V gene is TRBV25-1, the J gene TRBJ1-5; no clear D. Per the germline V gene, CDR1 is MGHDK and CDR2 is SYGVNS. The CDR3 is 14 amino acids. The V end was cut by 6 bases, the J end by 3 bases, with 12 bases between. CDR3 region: CASRADGPNQPQHF. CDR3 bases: TGTGCCAGCAGGGCAGATGGCCCCAATCAGCCCCAGCATTTT.

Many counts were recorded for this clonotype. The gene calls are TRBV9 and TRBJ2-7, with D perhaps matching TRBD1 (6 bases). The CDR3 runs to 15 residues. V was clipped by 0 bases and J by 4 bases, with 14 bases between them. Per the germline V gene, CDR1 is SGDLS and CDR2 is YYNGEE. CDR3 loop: CASSVGYGGWYEQYF. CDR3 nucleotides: TGTGCCAGCAGCGTAGGATATGGGGGCTGGTACGAGCAGTACTTC.

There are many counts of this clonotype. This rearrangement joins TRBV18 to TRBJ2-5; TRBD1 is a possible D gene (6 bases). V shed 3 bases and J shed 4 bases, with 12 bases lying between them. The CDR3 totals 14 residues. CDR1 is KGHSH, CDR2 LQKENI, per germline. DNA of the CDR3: TGTGCCAGCTCACCGGGGGCAGGGAGAGAGACCCAGTACTTC. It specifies CASSPGAGRETQYF.

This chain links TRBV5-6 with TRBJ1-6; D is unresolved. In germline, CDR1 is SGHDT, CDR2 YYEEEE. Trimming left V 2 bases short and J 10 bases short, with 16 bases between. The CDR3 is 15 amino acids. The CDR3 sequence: CASSLKDRFLSPLHF. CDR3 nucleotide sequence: TGTGCCAGCAGCTTAAAGGACCGTTTTTTATCACCCCTCCACTTT.

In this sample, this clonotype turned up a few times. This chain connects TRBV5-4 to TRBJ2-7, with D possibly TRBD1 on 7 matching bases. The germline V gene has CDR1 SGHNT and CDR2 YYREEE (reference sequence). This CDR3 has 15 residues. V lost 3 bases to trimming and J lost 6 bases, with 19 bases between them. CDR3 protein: CASSSTRDSRPEQYF. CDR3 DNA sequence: TGTGCCAGCAGCTCGACGCGGGACAGTAGACCCGAGCAGTACTTC.

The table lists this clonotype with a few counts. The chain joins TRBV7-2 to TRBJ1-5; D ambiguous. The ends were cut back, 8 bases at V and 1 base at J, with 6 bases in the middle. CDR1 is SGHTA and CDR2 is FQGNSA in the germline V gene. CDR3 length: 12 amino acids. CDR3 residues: CASGPSNQPQHF. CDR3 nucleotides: TGTGCCAGCGGACCCAGCAATCAGCCCCAGCATTTT.

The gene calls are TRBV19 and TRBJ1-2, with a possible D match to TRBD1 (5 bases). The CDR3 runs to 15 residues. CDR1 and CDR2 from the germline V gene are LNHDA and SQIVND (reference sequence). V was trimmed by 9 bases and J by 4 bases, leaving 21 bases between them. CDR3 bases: TGTGCCAGCAGTTACCTCGGGACGGCCGTCTATGGCTACACCTTC. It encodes CASSYLGTAVYGYTF.

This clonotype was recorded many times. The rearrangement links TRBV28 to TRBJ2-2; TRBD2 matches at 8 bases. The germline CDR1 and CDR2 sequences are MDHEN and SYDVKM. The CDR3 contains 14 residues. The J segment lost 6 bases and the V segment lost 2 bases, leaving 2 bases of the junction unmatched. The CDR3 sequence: CASSLGAGAGELFF. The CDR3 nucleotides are TGTGCCAGCAGTTTAGGAGCGGGAGCCGGGGAGCTGTTTTTT. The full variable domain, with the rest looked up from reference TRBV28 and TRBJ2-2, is DVKVTQSSRYLVKRTGEKVFLECVQDMDHENMFWYRQDPGLGLRLIYFSYDVKMKEKGDIPEGYSVSREKKERFSLILESASTNQTSMYLCASSLGAGAGELFFGEGSRLTVL.

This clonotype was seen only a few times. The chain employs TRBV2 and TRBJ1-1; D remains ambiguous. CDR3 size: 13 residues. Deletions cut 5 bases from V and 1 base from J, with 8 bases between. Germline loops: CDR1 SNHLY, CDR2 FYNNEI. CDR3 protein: CASSTTENTEAFF. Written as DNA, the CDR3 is TGTGCCAGCAGTACAACAGAGAACACTGAAGCTTTCTTT.

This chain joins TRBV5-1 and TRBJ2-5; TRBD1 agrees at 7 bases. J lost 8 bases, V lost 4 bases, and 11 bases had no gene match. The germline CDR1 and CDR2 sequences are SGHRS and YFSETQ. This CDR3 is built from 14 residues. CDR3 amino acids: CASSEGGRRDTQYF. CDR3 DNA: TGCGCCAGCAGCGAAGGGGGCAGGAGAGATACCCAGTACTTC.

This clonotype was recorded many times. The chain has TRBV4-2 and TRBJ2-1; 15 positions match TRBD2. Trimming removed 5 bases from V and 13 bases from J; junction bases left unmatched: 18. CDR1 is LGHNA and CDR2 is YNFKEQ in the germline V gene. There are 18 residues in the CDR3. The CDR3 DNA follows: TGTGCCAGCAGCACTCGGACTAGCGGGGGGGTCTCTGAGACCTACCAGTTCTTC. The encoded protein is CASSTRTSGGVSETYQFF.

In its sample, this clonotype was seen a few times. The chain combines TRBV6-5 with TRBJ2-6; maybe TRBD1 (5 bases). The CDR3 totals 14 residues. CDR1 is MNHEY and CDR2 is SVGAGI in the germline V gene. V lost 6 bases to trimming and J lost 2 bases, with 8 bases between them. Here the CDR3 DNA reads TGTGCCAGCAGCAGGGTGACTGGGGCCAACGTCCTGACTTTC. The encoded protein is CASSRVTGANVLTF.

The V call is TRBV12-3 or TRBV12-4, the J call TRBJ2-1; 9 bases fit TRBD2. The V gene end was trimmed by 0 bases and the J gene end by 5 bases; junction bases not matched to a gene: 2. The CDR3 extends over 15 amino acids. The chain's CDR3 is CASSLARGGDNEQFF. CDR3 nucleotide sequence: TGTGCCAGCAGTTTAGCGCGGGGGGGGGACAATGAGCAGTTCTTC.